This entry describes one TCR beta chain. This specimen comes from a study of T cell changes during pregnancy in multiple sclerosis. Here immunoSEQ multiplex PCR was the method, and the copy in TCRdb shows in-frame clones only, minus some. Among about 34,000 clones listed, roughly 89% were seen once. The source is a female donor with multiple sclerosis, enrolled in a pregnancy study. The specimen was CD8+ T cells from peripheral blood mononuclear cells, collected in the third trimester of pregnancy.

The CDR3 region is CATSGGAGDTQYF. The DNA for the CDR3 is TGTGCCACCAGCGGGGGGGCAGGCGATACGCAGTATTTT. The rearrangement links TRBV15 to TRBJ2-3, with D perhaps matching TRBD2 (7 bases). The CDR3 loop spans 13 amino acids. Germline assignment: CDR1 LNHNV and CDR2 YYDKDF (reference sequence). V shed 5 bases and J shed 6 bases, with 12 bases lying between them.